Listed here are 6 T cell receptor beta chains from one sample, sequenced in a study of early T cells in non-severe SARS-CoV-2 infection. TCRdb re-called the 5' RACE reads with MiXCR, one entry per CDR3 protein. The table lists around 27,000 distinct CDR3 sequences, 3.5% to 4.5% of them singletons. The sample consisted of whole blood. The receptors were gathered from an adult who was a healthcare worker with PCR-confirmed SARS-CoV-2 infection or an uninfected control (not recorded which).

This clonotype was seen ten or more times. The chain combines TRBV5-6 with TRBJ2-1, with 9 bases that match TRBD1. Per germline, CDR1 SGHDT and CDR2 YYEEEE. V dropped 1 base and J dropped 6; count of bases not matched to a gene: 8. The CDR3 is 16 amino acids. CDR3 protein: CASSLLGDRVINEQFF. CDR3 in DNA: TGTGCCAGCAGCTTGCTGGGGGACAGGGTGATCAATGAGCAGTTCTTC.

The gene calls are TRBV12-3 or TRBV12-4 and TRBJ2-3; 7 nucleotides align to TRBD1. The junction had 5 bases not matched to a gene; V was cut back by 4 bases and J by 1 base. This CDR3 is 15 amino acids long. The CDR3 bases are TGTGCCAGCAGTTCCACAGGGGCCCGCACAGATACGCAGTATTTT. This gives the protein CASSSTGARTDTQYF.

This clonotype is judged medium-sized. The chain links TRBV6-2 or TRBV6-3 to TRBJ2-7, with D perhaps matching TRBD1 (5 bases). CDR1 and CDR2 (germline): MNHEY, SVGEGT. The CDR3 has 13 amino acids. V lost 0 bases and J lost 2, with 5 bases in between. CDR3 nucleotides: TGTGCCAGCAGTTACTCGGACACCTACGAGCAGTACTTC. Amino acid sequence: CASSYSDTYEQYF.

This clonotype showed up many times. The chain couples TRBV6-5 to TRBJ1-5, with D uncertain. Germline values: CDR1 MNHEY, CDR2 SVGAGI. Trimming took off 3 bases at V and 4 bases at J, with 16 bases between the two ends. This CDR3 is built from 16 residues. CDR3 in amino acids: CASSYVPVDGNQPQHF. DNA for the CDR3: TGTGCCAGCAGTTATGTGCCGGTAGATGGTAATCAGCCCCAGCATTTT.

This clonotype was counted many times. The CDR3 DNA follows: TGCGCCAGCAGTGAGTCGAACAGGGGCTCCTACGAGCAGTACTTC. It translates to CASSESNRGSYEQYF. The chain links TRBV10-1 to TRBJ2-7; 7 nucleotides align to TRBD1. Germline CDR1 reads WNHNN; CDR2 reads SYGVQD (reference sequence). V dropped 0 bases and J dropped 0; count of bases not matched to a gene: 2. The CDR3 has 15 residues.

This clonotype was seen a handful of times. The chain links TRBV5-4 to TRBJ1-3; D ambiguous. Germline CDR1 SGHNT, CDR2 YYREEE (reference sequence). V lost 3 bases and J 0 bases, leaving 13 bases between the germline ends. The CDR3 loop spans 16 amino acids. CDR3 in DNA: TGTGCCAGCAGCTCAGCCGCAGGACTCTCTGGAAACACCATATATTTT. It codes for CASSSAAGLSGNTIYF.